These T cell receptor beta chains were read from a single sample in a study of T cells in Graves' hyperthyroidism and ophthalmopathy. MiXCR was run by TCRdb on the multiplex PCR reads, yielding one entry per CDR3 protein. Of more than 300,000 distinct CDR3 sequences in the sample, about 18% were seen once. What was sequenced was blood. Every receptor here comes from a woman aged 30 to 39 with Graves' hyperthyroidism that later progressed to Graves' ophthalmopathy. Both conserved end residues are part of each CDR3. Each record gives: D gene, J gene, V gene, CDR3 protein. The D gene is left open where the match is weak.

d_call: -; j_call: TRBJ2-7; v_call: TRBV28; cdr3_aa: CASSSTRGEQYF
d_call: -; j_call: TRBJ2-3; v_call: TRBV7-9; cdr3_aa: CASSLVGRSDTQYF
d_call: -; j_call: TRBJ1-4; v_call: TRBV7-9; cdr3_aa: CASSLPLGGGLSEKLFF
d_call: -; j_call: TRBJ2-1; v_call: TRBV6-1; cdr3_aa: CASSEEFLDWGEQFF
d_call: TRBD1; j_call: TRBJ2-7; v_call: TRBV5-6; cdr3_aa: CASSLSPLQGSYEQYF
d_call: -; j_call: TRBJ1-5; v_call: TRBV4-1; cdr3_aa: CASSRIGAQPQHF
d_call: -; j_call: TRBJ2-3; v_call: TRBV7-9; cdr3_aa: CASSTSREGGSTDTQYF
d_call: -; j_call: TRBJ2-7; v_call: TRBV4-1; cdr3_aa: CASSQLTAGFRPYEQYF
d_call: -; j_call: TRBJ2-7; v_call: TRBV19; cdr3_aa: CASSIGGGLDEQYF
d_call: -; j_call: TRBJ2-6; v_call: TRBV4-1; cdr3_aa: CASSQENGANVLTF
d_call: -; j_call: TRBJ2-1; v_call: TRBV12-3/TRBV12-4; cdr3_aa: CASRIEGQPEQFF
d_call: -; j_call: TRBJ1-4; v_call: TRBV2; cdr3_aa: CASSGLAGTTNEKLFF
d_call: -; j_call: TRBJ1-2; v_call: TRBV20-1; cdr3_aa: CSARSFPAPYGYTF
d_call: -; j_call: TRBJ1-1; v_call: TRBV5-1; cdr3_aa: CASSFIGLNTEAFF
d_call: -; j_call: TRBJ1-1; v_call: TRBV7-9; cdr3_aa: CASSLGARGAFF
d_call: -; j_call: TRBJ2-5; v_call: TRBV2; cdr3_aa: CASTRDREETQYF
d_call: -; j_call: TRBJ2-1; v_call: TRBV11-2; cdr3_aa: CASSLWGRGNYNEQFF
d_call: TRBD1; j_call: TRBJ2-2; v_call: TRBV20-1; cdr3_aa: CSASLVTPRTGSSGELFF
d_call: -; j_call: TRBJ2-1; v_call: TRBV4-1; cdr3_aa: CASSRGQTTEQFF
d_call: -; j_call: TRBJ2-7; v_call: TRBV19; cdr3_aa: CASKVRIGGYEQYF
d_call: -; j_call: TRBJ2-5; v_call: TRBV15; cdr3_aa: CATSRAKTGGETQYF
d_call: TRBD2; j_call: TRBJ2-1; v_call: TRBV2; cdr3_aa: CASGLAGGNEQFF
d_call: -; j_call: TRBJ2-1; v_call: TRBV27; cdr3_aa: CASSFDRRDEQFF
d_call: TRBD1; j_call: TRBJ1-6; v_call: TRBV19; cdr3_aa: CASSMTGTGGYSPLHF
d_call: -; j_call: TRBJ2-3; v_call: TRBV2; cdr3_aa: CASVGHSPLDTQYF
d_call: TRBD2; j_call: TRBJ2-1; v_call: TRBV20-1; cdr3_aa: CSATQLAGFLSNEQFF
d_call: -; j_call: TRBJ1-6; v_call: TRBV6-1; cdr3_aa: CASRGDDNSPLHF
d_call: -; j_call: TRBJ2-7; v_call: TRBV20-1; cdr3_aa: CSARDIGEQYF
d_call: -; j_call: TRBJ1-2; v_call: TRBV6-2/TRBV6-3; cdr3_aa: CVSGFNTYGYTF
d_call: -; j_call: TRBJ2-3; v_call: TRBV2; cdr3_aa: CASSGGQTITDTQYF
d_call: -; j_call: TRBJ2-7; v_call: TRBV19; cdr3_aa: CASSIWDGHYEQYF
d_call: -; j_call: TRBJ1-1; v_call: TRBV3-1; cdr3_aa: CASGRTNTEAFF
d_call: TRBD1; j_call: TRBJ2-2; v_call: TRBV28; cdr3_aa: CASSPGQGFGGELFF
d_call: -; j_call: TRBJ2-7; v_call: TRBV2; cdr3_aa: CASSDAVFTYEQYF
d_call: TRBD1; j_call: TRBJ1-6; v_call: TRBV20-1; cdr3_aa: CSARGRYRDRKSPLHF
d_call: -; j_call: TRBJ1-1; v_call: TRBV18; cdr3_aa: CASSPLTEMNTEAFF
d_call: -; j_call: TRBJ1-2; v_call: TRBV12-3/TRBV12-4; cdr3_aa: CASSQTGSGYTF
d_call: -; j_call: TRBJ2-3; v_call: TRBV20-1; cdr3_aa: CSAQNLGIGTDTQYF